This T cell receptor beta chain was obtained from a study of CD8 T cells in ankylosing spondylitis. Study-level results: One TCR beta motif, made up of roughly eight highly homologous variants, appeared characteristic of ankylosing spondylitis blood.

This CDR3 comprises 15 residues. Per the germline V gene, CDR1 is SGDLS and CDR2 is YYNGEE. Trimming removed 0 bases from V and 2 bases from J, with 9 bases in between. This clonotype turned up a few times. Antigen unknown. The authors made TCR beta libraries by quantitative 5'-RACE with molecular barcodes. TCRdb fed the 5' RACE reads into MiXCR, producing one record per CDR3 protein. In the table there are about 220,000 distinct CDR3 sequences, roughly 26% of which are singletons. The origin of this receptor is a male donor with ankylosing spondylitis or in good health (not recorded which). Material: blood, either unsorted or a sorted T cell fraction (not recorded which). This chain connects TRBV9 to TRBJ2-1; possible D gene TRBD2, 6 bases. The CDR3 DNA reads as TGTGCCAGCAGCGTAGTGGGGGAGGCCTACAATGAGCAGTTCTTC. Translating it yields CASSVVGEAYNEQFF.